One and the same sample provided the 30 T cell receptor beta chains below, sequenced in a study of blood T cell repertoires in COVID-19. Assay: immunoSEQ multiplex PCR; the TCRdb copy retains only in-frame clones and omits some. The table lists about 140,000 clones, 75% to 90% of them singletons. Sequenced material: PBMCs or T cells enriched from blood (not recorded which). Receptors were obtained from a man aged 45-65 years who had recovered from COVID-19.

The genes are TRBV18 and TRBJ1-1; no clear D gene. The CDR3 runs 14 residues. Germline loops: CDR1 KGHSH, CDR2 LQKENI. Trimming took 7 bases from V and 2 from J, leaving 14 bases between them. The CDR3 here is CASCARGANTEAFF. In DNA, the CDR3 is TGTGCCAGCTGCGCCCGGGGAGCAAACACTGAAGCTTTCTTT.

The J gene is TRBJ1-2, the V gene TRBV19; 9 nucleotides align to TRBD1. The CDR3 has 16 amino acids. V lost 4 bases to trimming and J lost 2 bases; unmatched junction nucleotides: 8. Germline CDR1 LNHDA, CDR2 SQIVND (reference sequence). The CDR3: CASSNRDREWNYGYTF. The CDR3 DNA reads as TGTGCCAGTAGTAACCGGGACAGGGAGTGGAACTATGGCTACACCTTC.

The chain employs TRBV28 and TRBJ1-4; D is possibly TRBD1 (5 bases). This CDR3 contains 15 residues. Trimming stripped 8 bases from V and 8 bases from J, with 21 bases between. Germline CDR1 and CDR2: MDHEN and SYDVKM. CDR3 DNA: TGTGCCAGCGGTATAAGGCAGGGAAGTCGGGAAAAACTGTTTTTT. Amino acid sequence: CASGIRQGSREKLFF.

V and J are TRBV30 and TRBJ2-1, with TRBD2 matching 14 bases. The V gene's germline CDR1 is GTSNPN and CDR2 SVGIG (reference sequence). Trimming at V came to 4 bases and at J to 7 bases, leaving 15 bases not matched to a gene. The CDR3 loop spans 18 amino acids. The CDR3 protein is CAWNRGRTGLAGVNEQFF. The DNA of the CDR3 is TGTGCCTGGAACCGGGGACGCACGGGACTAGCGGGAGTAAATGAGCAGTTCTTC.

The rearrangement uses TRBV6-1 and TRBJ2-2; no firm D call. The CDR3 totals 15 residues. Germline V gene lookup returns CDR1 MNHNS and CDR2 SASEGT. V gave up 1 base and J gave up 6 bases, with 12 bases separating them. CDR3: CASSEEGRPPGELFF. The DNA for the CDR3 is TGTGCCAGCAGTGAAGAAGGCAGGCCCCCCGGGGAGCTGTTTTTT.

The chain uses TRBV2 and TRBJ2-2, with 8 bases matching TRBD2. From germline, CDR1 is SNHLY and CDR2 FYNNEI. Trimming at V came to 7 bases and at J to 1 base, leaving 14 bases not matched to a gene. The CDR3 extends over 18 amino acids. The CDR3 protein is CASTRASSSGGNTGELFF. CDR3 in DNA: TGTGCCAGCACTCGGGCCAGTTCCAGCGGGGGGAACACCGGGGAGCTGTTTTTT.

This clone was found a few times. This sequence joins TRBV11-2 and TRBJ2-1; D possibly corresponds to TRBD1 (6 bases). This CDR3 has 14 residues. Germline CDR1 SGHAT, CDR2 FQNNGV. The germline V and J ends were trimmed by 2 bases and 8 bases, with 13 bases remaining between them. The chain's CDR3 is CASSLSHRADEQFF. The CDR3 DNA reads TGTGCCAGCAGCTTATCCCACAGGGCGGATGAGCAGTTCTTC.

The J gene is TRBJ1-2, the V gene TRBV5-5; 8 bases align to TRBD1. The germline V gene encodes CDR1 SGHKS and CDR2 YYEKEE (reference sequence). This CDR3 is 13 amino acids long. Trimming removed 1 base from V and 7 bases from J; junction bases left unmatched: 3. The CDR3, as DNA: TGTGCCAGCAGCTTGCAGGGGGCGGGTGGCTACACCTTC. Its protein is CASSLQGAGGYTF.

This clone was counted only a few times. This chain joins TRBV5-5 and TRBJ2-7, with 9 nucleotides matching TRBD1. The CDR3 runs 13 residues. J was trimmed by 2 bases and V by 4 bases; bases with no gene match: 1. CDR1 and CDR2 (germline): SGHKS, YYEKEE (reference sequence). CDR3 in DNA: TGTGCCAGCAGCCGACAGGGGGCCTACGAGCAGTACTTC. It is translated as CASSRQGAYEQYF. Full variable domain (rest looked up from reference TRBV5-5 and TRBJ2-7): DAGVTQSPTHLIKTRGQQVTLRCSPISGHKSVSWYQQVLGQGPQFIFQYYEKEERGRGNFPDRFSARQFPNYSSELNVNALLLGDSALYLCASSRQGAYEQYFGPGTRLTVT.

The rearrangement joins TRBV19 to TRBJ2-6; possible D gene TRBD1, 6 bases. There are 16 residues in the CDR3. The V gene's germline CDR1 is LNHDA and CDR2 SQIVND (reference sequence). V lost 6 bases, J lost 0 bases, and 12 bases lay in between. DNA of the CDR3: TGTGCCAGTAGCGGACAGCATAACTCTGGGGCCAACGTCCTGACTTTC. This codes for CASSGQHNSGANVLTF.

The V gene is TRBV6-5, the J gene TRBJ2-4, with 9 bases that match TRBD2. The V segment lost 2 bases and the J segment 8 bases; nucleotides outside the gene matches: 4. The CDR3 is made up of 14 amino acids. Germline CDR1 MNHEY, CDR2 SVGAGI. The CDR3 region is CASSYGGGAYIQYF. The CDR3 coding sequence is TGTGCCAGCAGTTACGGCGGGGGGGCCTACATTCAGTACTTC.

This clone was observed a single time. The chain carries TRBV29-1 and TRBJ1-1, with D maybe TRBD1 (6 bases). Germline V gene data show CDR1 as SQVTM and CDR2 as ANQGSEA. V was shortened by 7 bases and J by 5 bases, with 14 bases between the two germline ends. The CDR3 contains 12 residues. The CDR3 nucleotides read TGCAGCGGTCAATCAGGGGTAACTGAAGCTTTCTTT. Its protein is CSGQSGVTEAFF.

This clone appeared a single time. This chain joins TRBV7-2 and TRBJ1-2; no firm D call. This CDR3 has 13 amino acids. V shed 5 bases and J shed 2 bases, with 9 bases lying between them. Germline V CDR1 and CDR2: SGHTA, FQGNSA. CDR3 coding DNA: TGTGCCAGCAGCCCCGGGAAGAACTATGGCTACACCTTC. As protein: CASSPGKNYGYTF.

With respect to this clone: The same CDR3 is also encoded by other DNA sequences in this sample. The rearrangement uses TRBV9 and TRBJ2-3; 7 bases line up with TRBD2. The length of the CDR3 is 14 residues. Germline loops: CDR1 SGDLS, CDR2 YYNGEE. Germline trimming cut 2 bases from V and 0 bases from J; bases unmatched to any gene: 0. The CDR3 DNA reads as TGTGCCAGCAGCGTGGGGGGGAGCACAGATACGCAGTATTTT. It specifies CASSVGGSTDTQYF. Together with reference TRBV9 and TRBJ2-3, the CDR3 gives the full variable domain: DSGVTQTPKHLITATGQRVTLRCSPRSGDLSVYWYQQSLDQGLQFLIQYYNGEERAKGNILERFSAQQFPDLHSELNLSSLELGDSALYFCASSVGGSTDTQYFGPGTRLTVL.

The V gene is TRBV4-2, the J gene TRBJ1-5; tentatively, D is TRBD1 (6 bases). The CDR3 sequence is 15 residues long. V lost 0 bases to trimming and J lost 7 bases, with 13 bases between them. Germline lookup yields CDR1 LGHNA and CDR2 YNFKEQ. The CDR3 loop is CASSQESGGHQPQHF. The CDR3 DNA reads TGTGCCAGCAGCCAAGAATCGGGGGGCCACCAGCCCCAGCATTTT.

This clone was detected only a few times. This chain uses TRBV7-9 with TRBJ2-7; 9 nucleotides align to TRBD2. J was trimmed by 2 bases and V by 3 bases; bases with no gene match: 5. The CDR3 loop spans 15 amino acids. Germline V lookup: CDR1 SEHNR, CDR2 FQNEAQ (reference sequence). The CDR3 DNA follows: TGTGCCAGCAGCTTTCCTAGCGGGACTGCCTACGAGCAGTACTTC. It encodes CASSFPSGTAYEQYF.

The chain carries TRBV19 and TRBJ2-2; 9 bases are shared with TRBD2. V lost 7 bases to trimming and J lost 6 bases; unmatched junction nucleotides: 15. This CDR3 is 17 amino acids long. Germline CDR1 reads LNHDA; CDR2 reads SQIVND (reference sequence). CDR3: CASNSIGREGLAGELFF. The CDR3 DNA follows: TGTGCCAGTAATTCAATTGGGCGGGAGGGCCTCGCCGGGGAGCTGTTTTTT. Using reference TRBV19 and TRBJ2-2 for the parts outside the CDR3, the full variable domain is DGGITQSPKYLFRKEGQNVTLSCEQNLNHDAMYWYRQDPGQGLRLIYYSQIVNDFQKGDIAEGYSVSREKKESFPLTVTSAQKNPTAFYLCASNSIGREGLAGELFFGEGSRLTVL.

This rearrangement joins TRBV5-1 to TRBJ1-1; TRBD1 is a possible D gene (5 bases). CDR1 and CDR2 from the germline V gene are SGHRS and YFSETQ. The CDR3 is 13 residues long. The germline V and J ends were trimmed by 4 bases and 1 base, with 8 bases remaining between them. CDR3 residues: CASSGQENTEAFF. The CDR3 coding sequence is TGCGCCAGCAGCGGACAAGAGAACACTGAAGCTTTCTTT.

The sample holds one count of this clone. The V call is TRBV11-2, the J call TRBJ1-1; D perhaps matches TRBD1 (6 bases). The CDR3 contains 15 residues. Germline V gene lookup returns CDR1 SGHAT and CDR2 FQNNGV. Trimming shortened V by 5 bases and J by 1 base, and 14 bases separated the two germline ends. CDR3 DNA sequence: TGTGCCAGCAGCCCATGGACAGTAAAGAACACTGAAGCTTTCTTT. Translating it yields CASSPWTVKNTEAFF.

The J gene is TRBJ2-5, the V gene TRBV6-1; 13 positions match TRBD2. V dropped 5 bases and J dropped 4; count of bases not matched to a gene: 7. This CDR3 contains 16 residues. The germline gives CDR1 MNHNS, CDR2 SASEGT. The CDR3 loop is CASSKGLAGVGETQYF. The DNA of the CDR3 is TGTGCCAGCAGTAAAGGACTAGCGGGGGTCGGAGAGACCCAGTACTTC.

The genes are TRBV24-1 and TRBJ2-2, with D perhaps TRBD1 (6 bases). V lost 0 bases and J 2 bases, leaving 9 bases between the germline ends. The length of the CDR3 is 16 residues. The V gene's germline CDR1 is KGHDR and CDR2 SFDVKD. The CDR3: CATSDLGQQNTGELFF. The CDR3 nucleotides are TGTGCCACCAGTGATTTGGGACAGCAAAACACCGGGGAGCTGTTTTTT.

The chain uses TRBV7-2 and TRBJ1-2, with 7 bases lining up with TRBD1. The CDR3 sequence is 13 residues long. The germline gives CDR1 SGHTA, CDR2 FQGNSA. Trimming at V came to 6 bases and at J to 6 bases, leaving 7 bases not matched to a gene. CDR3 region: CASRITGVHGYTF. The CDR3 coding sequence is TGTGCCAGCAGAATAACAGGGGTGCATGGCTACACCTTC.

V usage is TRBV14 and J usage is TRBJ1-3; D is ambiguous. CDR3 length: 15 amino acids. The V end lost 1 base, the J end lost 4 bases, and 11 bases lay between the germline ends. Per germline, CDR1 SGHDN and CDR2 FVKESK. The CDR3 DNA is TGTGCCAGCAGCCAAGTCCGGGGTCCCGGAAACACCATATATTTT. It codes for CASSQVRGPGNTIYF. Based on the CDR3 plus reference TRBV14 and TRBJ1-3, the full variable domain is EAGVTQFPSHSVIEKGQTVTLRCDPISGHDNLYWYRRVMGKEIKFLLHFVKESKQDESGMPNNRFLAERTGGTYSTLKVQPAELEDSGVYFCASSQVRGPGNTIYFGEGSWLTVV.

The rearrangement links TRBV12-3 or TRBV12-4 to TRBJ1-3; D remains ambiguous. The CDR3 is 12 amino acids. The ends were cut back, 7 bases at V and 3 bases at J, with 7 bases in the middle. The CDR3 sequence is CASTPSGNTIYF. Here the CDR3 DNA reads TGTGCCAGCACCCCGAGTGGAAACACCATATATTTT.

The sample holds one count of this clone. The chain recombines TRBV5-1 with TRBJ2-7, with 9 bases fitting TRBD2. The CDR3 sequence is 15 residues long. Germline loops: CDR1 SGHRS, CDR2 YFSETQ. Losses at the gene ends were 3 bases for V and 7 bases for J; bases not matched to a gene: 11. The CDR3: CASSSVAGAPGEQYF. The CDR3 nucleotides are TGCGCCAGCAGCTCAGTAGCGGGAGCCCCGGGGGAGCAGTACTTC.

The chain carries TRBV12-3 or TRBV12-4 and TRBJ1-5; D not certain. V lost 4 bases to trimming and J lost 3 bases, with 7 bases between them. The CDR3 has 13 residues. CDR3 DNA: TGTGCCAGCAGTTGGCAGATCAATCAGCCCCAGCATTTT. It codes for CASSWQINQPQHF.

CDR3 region: CASRSSGQQETQYF. In nucleotides, the CDR3 is TGTGCCAGTCGATCCTCGGGACAGCAAGAGACCCAGTACTTC. The V call is TRBV28, the J call TRBJ2-5; 7 nucleotides agree with TRBD1. In germline, CDR1 is MDHEN, CDR2 SYDVKM. This CDR3 region has 14 residues. The ends lost 9 bases at V and 2 bases at J; junction bases unmatched: 9.

The V gene is TRBV9, the J gene TRBJ1-4; perhaps TRBD1 as D (6 bases). The CDR3 loop spans 14 amino acids. V was cut by 0 bases and J by 8 bases, with 11 bases left in between. Germline CDR1 SGDLS, CDR2 YYNGEE. For the CDR3, the DNA is TGTGCCAGCAGCGTAGCGGGGGGCGCAGAAAAACTGTTTTTT. As protein: CASSVAGGAEKLFF.

The chain links TRBV7-9 to TRBJ1-4, with 7 bases lining up with TRBD1. Germline V lookup: CDR1 SEHNR, CDR2 FQNEAQ (reference sequence). V shed 5 bases, J shed 3 bases, and the junction held 12 bases outside the gene matches. The CDR3 spans 17 residues. Here the CDR3 reads CASSHPQYRGPNEKLFF. The CDR3 DNA reads as TGTGCCAGCAGCCATCCTCAATATAGGGGGCCTAATGAAAAACTGTTTTTT. The variable domain in full, with the rest retrieved from reference TRBV7-9 and TRBJ1-4, is DTGVSQNPRHKITKRGQNVTFRCDPISEHNRLYWYRQTLGQGPEFLTYFQNEAQLEKSRLLSDRFSAERPKGSFSTLEIQRTEQGDSAMYLCASSHPQYRGPNEKLFFGSGTQLSVL.

This chain uses TRBV5-6 with TRBJ1-2; D gene ambiguous. Germline V lookup: CDR1 SGHDT, CDR2 YYEEEE. This CDR3 spans 14 amino acids. V was cut by 1 base and J by 4 bases, with 11 bases left in between. The chain's CDR3 is CASSLYRVIYGYTF. CDR3 bases: TGTGCCAGCAGCTTGTACAGAGTGATCTATGGCTACACCTTC.